Listed below are T cell receptor beta chains from one sample, sequenced in a study of OX40 agonist ivuxolimab in advanced cancers. Measured with immunoSEQ multiplex PCR; TCRdb has only the in-frame clones, and not every one. The sample lists fewer than 95,000 clones; more than 85% were seen once. The sequenced sample was CD4+ or CD8+ T cells sorted from blood, obtained in a trial of the OX40 agonist ivuxolimab. The receptors stem from an adult with an advanced solid tumor such as melanoma, head and neck, liver or kidney cancer. Each CDR3 is given with its conserved first and last residue. The D gene is left open where the match is weak. A clone size is listed for some rows: how often the clone was seen (once, few, many), or a class if it is expanded.

-,TRBD2,TRBV4-1,TRBJ2-3,TGCGCCAGCAGCCACCCAGCGGGGGGTCGGGGCACAGATACGCAGTATTTT,CASSHPAGGRGTDTQYF
once,-,TRBV4-1,TRBJ1-5,TGCGCCAGCAGCCAAGACAGTCGTAGCAATCAGCCCCAGCATTTT,CASSQDSRSNQPQHF
-,TRBD1,TRBV27,TRBJ1-1,TGTGCCAGCAGTTTATCGCCAGGGGGGAACACTGAAGCTTTCTTT,CASSLSPGGNTEAFF
-,TRBD2,TRBV9,TRBJ2-3,TGTGCCAGCAGCTCGGGGTGGGGCGGGGGTAGCACAGATACGCAGTATTTT,CASSSGWGGGSTDTQYF
-,TRBD1,TRBV19,TRBJ1-2,TGTGCCAGTAGTATACGGGACAGATCGGAAGGCTACACCTTC,CASSIRDRSEGYTF
-,-,TRBV19,TRBJ2-1,TGTGCCAGTCGGGCCCAGTCCTACAATGAGCAGTTCTTC,CASRAQSYNEQFF
once,-,TRBV25-1,TRBJ2-7,TGTGCCAGCAGTCGGGGGGCTTACGAGCAGTACTTC,CASSRGAYEQYF
-,-,TRBV9,TRBJ2-1,TGTGCCAGCACGGGGGTCTTAGCTCACAATGAGCAGTTCTTC,CASTGVLAHNEQFF
-,-,TRBV19,TRBJ2-1,TGTGCCAGTTCCAATGCCGGCAATGAGCAGTTCTTC,CASSNAGNEQFF
-,-,TRBV27,TRBJ2-2,TGTGCCAGCAGTTTAGTTTGGGGGGCCCGGGCCGGGGAGCTGTTTTTT,CASSLVWGARAGELFF
-,-,TRBV14,TRBJ2-4,TGTGCCAGCAGCCAAGAATGGCAGGGAAAAAACATTCAGTACTTC,CASSQEWQGKNIQYF
-,TRBD2,TRBV19,TRBJ2-7,TGTGCCAGTAGTGCGACTAGCGGGAGGGTTGGCGAGCAGTACTTC,CASSATSGRVGEQYF
-,TRBD2,TRBV9,TRBJ2-1,TGTGCCAGCAGCCCGCGACTAGCGCCTTACAATGAGCAGTTCTTC,CASSPRLAPYNEQFF
-,TRBD2,TRBV7-8,TRBJ2-1,TGTGCCAGCAGCTTTCCGACTAGCGGGGTCTCCTACAATGAGCAGTTCTTC,CASSFPTSGVSYNEQFF
-,-,TRBV4-3,TRBJ1-1,TGCGCCAGCAGCCGGGGTCCCGGAGACACTGAAGCTTTCTTT,CASSRGPGDTEAFF
once,TRBD2,TRBV9,TRBJ2-3,TGTGCCAGCAGCGTCAGGACTAGCGGGATTTCAGATACGCAGTATTTT,CASSVRTSGISDTQYF
-,TRBD2,TRBV19,TRBJ2-2,TGTGCCAGTAGTATCTTCGGACTAGCGGCTTCTAACACCGGGGAGCTGTTTTTT,CASSIFGLAASNTGELFF
-,TRBD1,TRBV27,TRBJ2-3,TGTGCCAGCAGTAAACCGGGACAGGGGACAGATACGCAGTATTTT,CASSKPGQGTDTQYF
once,TRBD1,TRBV25-1,TRBJ2-7,TGTGCCAGTATGACAGGGAGTGCCTACGAGCAGTACTTC,CASMTGSAYEQYF
-,TRBD1,TRBV19,TRBJ1-1,TGTGCCAGTGAGACGGGACAGGGCTTGAACACTGAAGCTTTCTTT,CASETGQGLNTEAFF
-,TRBD1,TRBV6-6,TRBJ2-7,TGTGCCATCCGGGACAGATCATACGAGCAGTACTTC,CAIRDRSYEQYF
-,TRBD1,TRBV5-1,TRBJ2-1,TGCGCCAGCAGCCACACAGGGGGCGGCGAGCAGTTCTTC,CASSHTGGGEQFF
-,-,TRBV6-5,TRBJ2-3,TGTGCCAGCAGCCCTGGAGGGCCTCGGACAGATACGCAGTATTTT,CASSPGGPRTDTQYF
once,-,TRBV25-1,TRBJ2-1,TGTGCCAGCAGTGAATCCCACCGTGGGCTAAATGAGCAGTTCTTC,CASSESHRGLNEQFF
-,TRBD1,TRBV27,TRBJ2-6,TGTGCCAGCAGTTTAGCCGGGACAGGACCGTCTGGGGCCAACGTCCTGACTTTC,CASSLAGTGPSGANVLTF
-,TRBD2,TRBV5-6,TRBJ2-7,TGTGCCAGCAGCCCGGGACTAGGCTTCTACGAGCAGTACTTC,CASSPGLGFYEQYF
-,-,TRBV11-2,TRBJ2-7,TGTGCCAGCAGCTTGAGTCTCGCCTACGAGCAGTACTTC,CASSLSLAYEQYF
-,-,TRBV10-1,TRBJ2-4,TGCGCCAGCACCGGAGCCGAGGGGGGGGGCAGGGGCCAGGGGTCGGCCAAAAACATTCAGTACTTC,CASTGAEGGGRGQGSAKNIQYF
-,TRBD2,TRBV19,TRBJ2-1,TGTGCCAGTAGTTGGGATGCGGGAGGTAACAATGAGCAGTTCTTC,CASSWDAGGNNEQFF
-,-,TRBV27,TRBJ2-1,TGTGCCAGCGGCCTGCTAAGCTCCTACAATGAGCAGTTCTTC,CASGLLSSYNEQFF
-,-,TRBV5-4,TRBJ2-1,TGTGCCAGCAGCTTGGATTGGGCCAATGAGCAGTTCTTC,CASSLDWANEQFF
-,-,TRBV2,TRBJ1-2,TGTGCCAGCAGCGCACGGACGGACATCTATGGCTACACCTTC,CASSARTDIYGYTF
-,TRBD2,TRBV28,TRBJ2-1,TGTGCCAGCAGTTTTCCGACCTATGCGGGAGTGTACAATGAGCAGTTCTTC,CASSFPTYAGVYNEQFF
once,TRBD1,TRBV19,TRBJ1-2,TGTGCCAGCGGATACAGGGGAACGAACTATGGCTACACCTTC,CASGYRGTNYGYTF
-,-,TRBV27,TRBJ1-6,TGTGCCAGCAGTTTAGGGGGGGATTATAATTCACCCCTCCACTTT,CASSLGGDYNSPLHF
-,-,TRBV9,TRBJ2-5,TGTGCCAGCAGCGTAGGGCCCTGGGATCCAGAGACCCAGTACTTC,CASSVGPWDPETQYF
-,TRBD1,TRBV27,TRBJ1-1,TGTGCCAGCAGCTTAGGGGGGGGACAGTTCATGAACACTGAAGCTTTCTTT,CASSLGGGQFMNTEAFF
-,-,TRBV4-3,TRBJ2-7,TGCGCCAGCAGCCAAAAAGGGGGGGCGGCCTACGAGCAGTACTTC,CASSQKGGAAYEQYF
once,-,TRBV10-3,TRBJ2-3,TGTGCCATCAGTGAGTCGAAACGGGGGCCCAGCACAGATACGCAGTATTTT,CAISESKRGPSTDTQYF
-,TRBD1,TRBV4-3,TRBJ2-7,TGCGCCAGCAGCCGAGGACAGGGAACTTACGAGCAGTACTTC,CASSRGQGTYEQYF
-,-,TRBV5-4,TRBJ2-7,TGTGCCAGCAGCTTGGAACCCGGGACGAGCTACGAGCAGTACTTC,CASSLEPGTSYEQYF
-,-,TRBV6-1,TRBJ2-5,TGTGCCAGCAGTGAAAGGGCATCTCAAGAGACCCAGTACTTC,CASSERASQETQYF
few,TRBD1,TRBV2,TRBJ1-3,TGTGCCAGCAGGGGAGGGACAGGTGGACCTGGAAACACCATATATTTT,CASRGGTGGPGNTIYF
-,TRBD2,TRBV19,TRBJ2-7,TGTGCCAGTAGTATCGCACTAGCGGAGTACGAGCAGTACTTC,CASSIALAEYEQYF
-,TRBD1,TRBV13,TRBJ2-2,TGTGCCAGCAGCCTCCGACAGGGGTCCCCCGGGGAGCTGTTTTTT,CASSLRQGSPGELFF
-,-,TRBV9,TRBJ2-1,TGTGCCAGCAGCGTAGCTCGGTACAGCTCCTACAATGAGCAGTTCTTC,CASSVARYSSYNEQFF
-,TRBD1,TRBV6-1,TRBJ1-1,TGTGCCAGCGGCCACAGGGGGCCCGACACTGAAGCTTTCTTT,CASGHRGPDTEAFF
-,-,TRBV19,TRBJ1-5,TGTGCCAGTAGTTGGGGGGATGTTAGCAATCAGCCCCAGCATTTT,CASSWGDVSNQPQHF
-,-,TRBV7-6,TRBJ2-3,TGTGCCAGCAGCTTAGCGCAAGGGCTGGATACGCAGTATTTT,CASSLAQGLDTQYF
-,TRBD1,TRBV4-1,TRBJ2-7,TGCGCCAGCAGCCAAATTTCTACAGGGGAAACCTACGAGCAGTACTTC,CASSQISTGETYEQYF
-,TRBD2,TRBV27,TRBJ2-7,TGTGCCAGCAGTAGGACTAGCGGGAACTCCTACGAGCAGTACTTC,CASSRTSGNSYEQYF
-,-,TRBV5-6,TRBJ1-2,TGTGCCAGCAGCTTGGGGCTTGGAGGCTATGATGGCTACACCTTC,CASSLGLGGYDGYTF
-,-,TRBV5-8,TRBJ2-7,TGTGCCAGCGGCCGCTCCTACGAGCAGTACTTC,CASGRSYEQYF
-,TRBD1,TRBV12-5,TRBJ1-4,TGTGCTAGTGGTTCTTACAGGGGAACAACTAATGAAAAACTGTTTTTT,CASGSYRGTTNEKLFF
-,-,TRBV4-3,TRBJ1-2,TGCGCCAGCAGCCCATCCGGGACGGCTTATGGCTACACCTTC,CASSPSGTAYGYTF
-,-,TRBV27,TRBJ2-7,TGTGCCAGCAGTTTACAGGCATGGGGGGCAGACGAGCAGTACTTC,CASSLQAWGADEQYF
-,TRBD2,TRBV7-8,TRBJ2-5,TGTGCCAGCAGCTCCCTTTCTGTAGCGGGGTGGGATGGGGGAGAGACCCAGTACTTC,CASSSLSVAGWDGGETQYF
-,TRBD1,TRBV19,TRBJ1-2,TGTGCCAGTAGTCCAAGGGAGACAGGGCCCTACGGCTACACCTTC,CASSPRETGPYGYTF
-,-,TRBV15,TRBJ2-1,TGTGCCACCAGCAGAGGGGCCAGCTCCTACAATGAGCAGTTCTTC,CATSRGASSYNEQFF